The 21 T cell receptor beta chains below were found in one sample sequenced in a study of blood T cells in healthy people across ages. Using a J-beta primer mix together with a sample-barcoded 5' primer, a second PCR was run for 7 to 11 cycles. TCRdb re-called the 5' RACE reads through MiXCR, storing one row per CDR3 protein. The table shows roughly 860,000 distinct CDR3 sequences, with around 68% occurring only once. The specimen was blood. These receptors were obtained from a man younger than 40 in good health.

The chain's CDR3 is CASSGRTSGVTYNEQFF. Here the CDR3 DNA reads TGCGCCAGCAGCGGACGGACTAGCGGGGTGACCTACAATGAGCAGTTCTTC. The V gene is TRBV5-1, the J gene TRBJ2-1; 12 bases map to TRBD2. The CDR3 has 17 amino acids. Germline-derived CDR1 and CDR2 are SGHRS and YFSETQ. The V and J ends lost 4 bases and 2 bases, in that order; junction bases with no gene match: 7.

This CDR3 reads CAISDRANEKLFF. The CDR3 region has the DNA TGTGCCATCAGTGACAGGGCTAATGAAAAACTGTTTTTT. The J gene is TRBJ1-4, the V gene TRBV10-3, with D maybe TRBD1 (5 bases). The V and J ends lost 3 bases and 3 bases respectively, with 5 bases between them. The germline gives CDR1 ENHRY, CDR2 SYGVKD. This CDR3 has 13 residues.

CDR3 DNA: TGTGCCAGCAGTCCACCCCAGGGGGGGAGCTACGAGCAGTACTTC. Translated: CASSPPQGGSYEQYF. V usage is TRBV12-3 or TRBV12-4 and J usage is TRBJ2-7; D may be TRBD1 or TRBD2 (7 bases each). This CDR3 region has 15 residues. V gave up 5 bases and J gave up 3 bases, with 17 bases separating them.

On this clonotype itself: An end of the junction differs from the germline gene, which may be a read error. The chain employs TRBV2 and TRBJ1-2, with 8 bases identical to TRBD1. CDR1 and CDR2 (germline): SNHLY, FYNNEI. The CDR3 length is 14 residues. Here the CDR3 reads CACRPRTGMGGYTF. For the CDR3, the DNA is TGTGCCTGCAGACCTCGGACAGGGATGGGTGGCTACACCTTC.

The J gene is TRBJ2-1, the V gene TRBV11-1; D possibly corresponds to TRBD1 (7 bases). The CDR3 has 15 amino acids. The ends were cut back, 5 bases at V and 7 bases at J, with 18 bases in the middle. CDR1 is SGHAT and CDR2 is FQDESV in the germline V gene (reference sequence). CDR3 protein: CASSPDTSGGNEQFF. CDR3 bases: TGTGCCAGCAGCCCGGACACATCAGGGGGGAATGAGCAGTTCTTC.

The genes are TRBV27 and TRBJ2-4, with D unresolved. The CDR3 contains 14 residues. Germline CDR1 MNHEY, CDR2 SMNVEV (reference sequence). With 6 bases removed from V and 3 bases from J, the gap between germline ends came to 12 bases. The CDR3 DNA follows: TGTGCCAGCAGGGGGATAGGGAACAAAAACATTCAGTACTTC. Protein sequence: CASRGIGNKNIQYF.

The table lists this clonotype with a few counts. The V and J genes are TRBV28 and TRBJ2-5; 12 bases are shared with TRBD1. There are 14 residues in the CDR3. V lost 9 bases and J lost 5; bases outside the gene matches: 7. Germline loops: CDR1 MDHEN, CDR2 SYDVKM. Here the CDR3 DNA reads TGTGCCAGTTCTGGGACAGGGGGCTTGGAGACCCAGTACTTC. Its translation is CASSGTGGLETQYF. Drawing the rest from reference TRBV28 and TRBJ2-5, the complete variable domain is DVKVTQSSRYLVKRTGEKVFLECVQDMDHENMFWYRQDPGLGLRLIYFSYDVKMKEKGDIPEGYSVSREKKERFSLILESASTNQTSMYLCASSGTGGLETQYFGPGTRLLVL.

The chain is built from TRBV2 and TRBJ1-2; D is possibly TRBD1 (5 bases). The CDR3 length is 15 residues. The V gene lost 6 bases and the J gene lost 1 base, with 15 bases spanning the gap. In germline, CDR1 is SNHLY, CDR2 FYNNEI. The CDR3 spells CASSGITGRNYGYTF. CDR3 coding DNA: TGTGCCAGCAGCGGGATAACAGGTCGTAACTATGGCTACACCTTC.

J is TRBJ1-1 and V is TRBV7-9; D possibly corresponds to TRBD1 (5 bases). Germline lookup yields CDR1 SEHNR and CDR2 FQNEAQ (reference sequence). The CDR3 extends over 13 amino acids. Trimming stripped 7 bases from V and 0 bases from J, with 9 bases between. The CDR3 sequence is CASNRGLNTEAFF. DNA for the CDR3: TGTGCCAGCAACCGGGGGTTGAACACTGAAGCTTTCTTT.

This clonotype showed up just a few times. The gene calls are TRBV29-1 and TRBJ2-3; D is undetermined. Germline V gives CDR1 SQVTM, CDR2 ANQGSEA. The CDR3 loop spans 12 amino acids. Between the trimmed V and J ends, which lost 4 bases and 4 bases, there was a span of 9 bases. CDR3 in amino acids: CSVVGNADTQYF. The CDR3 DNA follows: TGCAGCGTTGTAGGAAACGCAGATACGCAGTATTTT.

The J gene is TRBJ2-5, the V gene TRBV4-2; D remains ambiguous. This CDR3 contains 17 residues. Trimming cost V 0 bases and J 11 bases, with 25 bases left between them. Looked up from germline, CDR1 is LGHNA and CDR2 is YNFKEQ. The CDR3 DNA follows: TGTGCCAGCAGCCAAGATAATGCAAGGCCCGTCTACAATGAGCAGTACTTC. This sequence encodes CASSQDNARPVYNEQYF.

V and J are TRBV4-2 and TRBJ2-1; possibly TRBD1 or TRBD2 for D (6 bases each). Deletions cut 1 base from V and 8 bases from J, with 15 bases between. The CDR3 covers 15 residues. Germline assignment: CDR1 LGHNA and CDR2 YNFKEQ. The DNA for the CDR3 is TGTGCCAGCAGCCAAGTCGGGGGCGGATTGGATGAGCAGTTCTTC. Amino acids: CASSQVGGGLDEQFF.

J is TRBJ2-7 and V is TRBV7-3, with D unclear. Germline CDR1 and CDR2: SGHTA and FQGTGA. Between the trimmed V and J ends, which lost 1 base and 12 bases, there was a span of 19 bases. The CDR3 is 14 residues long. CDR3 protein: CASSLSDTGPRRYF. In DNA form, the CDR3 reads TGTGCCAGCAGCTTAAGTGACACTGGACCCAGAAGGTACTTC.

The chain carries TRBV4-2 and TRBJ1-2, with TRBD1 identical over 7 bases. Germline values: CDR1 LGHNA, CDR2 YNFKEQ. V shed 4 bases and J 6 bases; nucleotides not matched to a gene: 8. The CDR3 runs to 14 residues. The CDR3 region is CASSPVGQDHGYTF. The CDR3 nucleotides are TGTGCCAGCAGCCCGGTCGGACAGGACCATGGCTACACCTTC.

V is TRBV12-3 or TRBV12-4 and J is TRBJ2-7; TRBD1 matches 10 bases. The CDR3 covers 16 residues. V was pared by 4 bases and J by 5 bases, with 11 bases of the junction left unmatched. The CDR3 DNA reads TGTGCCAGCAGTTGGGGGACCGGGACAGGGGCCGACGAGCAGTACTTC. This gives the protein CASSWGTGTGADEQYF.

The chain carries TRBV20-1 and TRBJ2-2; 9 positions match TRBD1. V shed 0 bases, J shed 5 bases, and the junction held 4 bases outside the gene matches. Germline values: CDR1 DFQATT, CDR2 SNEGSKA (reference sequence). The CDR3 consists of 15 residues. The CDR3 DNA follows: TGCAGTGCTAGAGATTGGGGACAGGGTACCGGGGAGCTGTTTTTT. Its translation is CSARDWGQGTGELFF.

This sequence joins TRBV5-1 and TRBJ2-3, with D perhaps TRBD2 (5 bases). Germline V CDR1 and CDR2: SGHRS, YFSETQ. There are 16 residues in the CDR3. With 0 bases removed from V and 0 bases from J, the gap between germline ends came to 11 bases. The chain's CDR3 is CASSLEVLASTDTQYF. CDR3 bases: TGCGCCAGCAGCTTGGAGGTCCTAGCTAGCACAGATACGCAGTATTTT.

The gene calls are TRBV27 and TRBJ2-7; D is perhaps TRBD1 or TRBD2 (7 bases each). Trimming pared 9 bases from V and 4 bases from J, leaving 13 bases between. Germline assignment: CDR1 MNHEY and CDR2 SMNVEV (reference sequence). The length of the CDR3 is 12 residues. CDR3 DNA: TGTGCCAGTGCCAGGGGGGGTTACGAGCAGTACTTC. As protein: CASARGGYEQYF.

CDR3 coding DNA: TGTGCCAGCAGCTCAGGGGCCGGGGAGCTGTTTTTT. Amino acid sequence: CASSSGAGELFF. The V gene is TRBV7-3, the J gene TRBJ2-2; D might be TRBD1 (6 bases). With 4 bases removed from V and 6 bases from J, the gap between germline ends came to 6 bases. The germline gives CDR1 SGHTA, CDR2 FQGTGA. This CDR3 has 12 residues.

Written as DNA, the CDR3 is TGTGCCAGCAGTGATGATTTGTGGGCCGGCTACGAGCAGTACTTC. Amino acid sequence: CASSDDLWAGYEQYF. The chain is built from TRBV6-1 and TRBJ2-7, with D unclear. With 3 bases removed from V and 3 bases from J, the gap between germline ends came to 15 bases. Germline CDR1 and CDR2: MNHNS and SASEGT. This CDR3 is built from 15 residues.

The V gene is TRBV6-2 or TRBV6-3, the J gene TRBJ2-1; 13 bases are shared with TRBD2. V lost 8 bases, J lost 4 bases, and 5 bases stayed unmatched. The CDR3 has 15 amino acids. Germline V gene lookup returns CDR1 MNHEY and CDR2 SVGEGT. CDR3 loop: CASYGTSGEYNEQFF. The CDR3 DNA reads TGTGCCAGCTATGGGACTAGCGGGGAATACAATGAGCAGTTCTTC.